The 24 T cell receptor beta chains below come from one sample, sequenced in a study of identical twins. TCRdb re-called the 5' RACE reads with MiXCR, one entry per CDR3 protein. The sample records roughly 630,000 distinct CDR3 sequences, about 7% being singletons. The same specimen was also included in a second study, on yellow fever vaccine responses in identical twins.

Sequences were obtained from PBMCs. All receptors come from a woman under 30 in good health.

The CDR3 sequence: CSARGSGTPTASSYNEQFF. The DNA of the CDR3 is TGCAGTGCTAGGGGATCCGGGACTCCTACCGCGAGCTCCTACAATGAGCAGTTCTTC. This chain uses TRBV20-1 with TRBJ2-1, with a weak D call TRBD2 (6 bases). The germline V and J ends were trimmed by 3 bases and 0 bases, with 24 bases remaining between them. CDR3 length equals 19 residues. CDR1 DFQATT and CDR2 SNEGSKA come from the germline V gene (reference sequence).

This clonotype was recorded many times. The chain couples TRBV12-3 or TRBV12-4 to TRBJ2-5; tentatively, D is TRBD2 (5 bases). Trimming took 6 bases from V and 5 from J, leaving 16 bases between them. The CDR3 contains 14 residues. The CDR3 loop reads CASRYRDTAETQYF. The CDR3 bases are TGTGCCAGCAGGTACCGGGATACGGCGGAGACCCAGTACTTC.

This chain joins TRBV12-3 or TRBV12-4 and TRBJ1-4; D might be TRBD1 (5 bases). The length of the CDR3 is 14 residues. The V gene lost 7 bases and the J gene lost 8 bases, with 17 bases spanning the gap. The CDR3 bases are TGTGCCAGCACCGCGACAGAAGGGAGGGAAAAACTGTTTTTT. It translates to CASTATEGREKLFF.

This clonotype turned up a few times. This rearrangement joins TRBV28 to TRBJ2-7; either TRBD1 or TRBD2 may supply D (5 bases each). V was trimmed by 5 bases and J by 3 bases, leaving 11 bases between them. Germline V lookup: CDR1 MDHEN, CDR2 SYDVKM. The CDR3 loop spans 13 amino acids. The chain's CDR3 is CASSGGPIYEQYF. CDR3 coding DNA: TGTGCCAGCAGTGGGGGACCGATCTACGAGCAGTACTTC.

The sample holds a few counts of this clonotype. The gene calls are TRBV6-2 or TRBV6-3 and TRBJ2-7; TRBD1 aligns across 9 bases. There are 15 residues in the CDR3. Looked up from germline, CDR1 is MNHEY and CDR2 is SVGEGT. The ends lost 4 bases at V and 4 bases at J; junction bases unmatched: 8. For the CDR3, the DNA is TGTGCCAGCAGTTTCCGGGACAGGGATGTTTACGAGCAGTACTTC. It codes for CASSFRDRDVYEQYF.

This clonotype was seen a few times. This chain joins TRBV24-1 and TRBJ2-2, with TRBD1 matching 7 bases. CDR1 and CDR2 from the germline V gene are KGHDR and SFDVKD. Trimming cost V 4 bases and J 0 bases; bases outside gene matches: 28. The CDR3 has 24 amino acids. CDR3 bases: TGTGCCACCAGTGAAAGGGGGTTCCGGGGACGGGTAATCACAGGGGAGACGAACACCGGGGAGCTGTTTTTT. Its translation is CATSERGFRGRVITGETNTGELFF.

This clonotype showed up many times. J is TRBJ2-7 and V is TRBV12-3 or TRBV12-4; D is perhaps TRBD1 (5 bases). The V end was cut by 2 bases, the J end by 5 bases, with 10 bases between. This CDR3 spans 13 amino acids. CDR3: CASSLRGSHEQYV. The CDR3 DNA is TGTGCCAGCAGTTTAAGGGGTTCCCACGAGCAGTACGTC.

This clonotype appeared a few times. The chain has TRBV7-6 and TRBJ2-7; tentative D call: TRBD2 (5 bases). Germline V lookup: CDR1 SGHVS, CDR2 FNYEAQ. Trimming pared 4 bases from V and 3 bases from J, leaving 13 bases between. CDR3 length: 14 residues. DNA for the CDR3: TGTGCCAGCAGCTCCCAAGGGAGACTCTACGAGCAGTACTTC. This translates into CASSSQGRLYEQYF. Variable domain in full (rest from reference TRBV7-6 and TRBJ2-7): GAGVSQSPRYKVTKRGQDVALRCDPISGHVSLYWYRQALGQGPEFLTYFNYEAQQDKSGLPNDRFSAERPEGSISTLTIQRTEQRDSAMYRCASSSQGRLYEQYFGPGTRLTVT.

The chain carries TRBV10-3 and TRBJ2-7, with TRBD2 matching 8 bases. The V gene end was trimmed by 1 base and the J gene end by 1 base; junction bases not matched to a gene: 3. This CDR3 region has 15 residues. In germline, CDR1 is ENHRY, CDR2 SYGVKD. The CDR3 sequence is CAISELAGHSYEQYF. The DNA for the CDR3 is TGTGCCATCAGTGAGTTAGCGGGACATTCCTACGAGCAGTACTTC.

This clonotype was observed at least ten times. The chain couples TRBV12-3 or TRBV12-4 to TRBJ1-1; 10 bases map to TRBD1. Trimming took 5 bases from V and 1 from J; bases not matched to a gene: 4. The CDR3 totals 15 residues. The DNA for the CDR3 is TGTGCCAGCAGTCCGAGGGACAGGGGGAACACTGAAGCTTTCTTT. Residues: CASSPRDRGNTEAFF.

The chain recombines TRBV12-3 or TRBV12-4 with TRBJ2-2; weak D call: TRBD2 (5 bases). This CDR3 spans 16 amino acids. Trimming pared 2 bases from V and 5 bases from J, leaving 15 bases between. CDR3: CASSLPEGSPTGELFF. The CDR3, as DNA: TGTGCCAGCAGTTTACCCGAAGGGAGCCCGACCGGGGAGCTGTTTTTT.

V usage is TRBV12-3 or TRBV12-4 and J usage is TRBJ2-1; 15 nucleotides line up with TRBD2. The CDR3 loop spans 19 amino acids. V lost 2 bases to trimming and J lost 4 bases; unmatched junction nucleotides: 9. The CDR3 region has the DNA TGTGCCAGCAGTTTAAATAGGGGGACTAGCGGGAGGCAATACAATGAGCAGTTCTTC. It codes for CASSLNRGTSGRQYNEQFF.

The chain combines TRBV20-1 with TRBJ2-7, with D perhaps matching TRBD1 or TRBD2 (7 bases each). This CDR3 is 18 amino acids long. The germline CDR1 and CDR2 sequences are DFQATT and SNEGSKA (reference sequence). Here the CDR3 DNA reads TGCAGTGCTAGAGATTTGCGCGGGGGACGGACAGGAGTCTACAAGCAGTACGTC. Protein: CSARDLRGGRTGVYKQYV.

The chain has TRBV5-1 and TRBJ2-1, with D tentatively TRBD1 or TRBD2 (5 bases each). The CDR3 covers 12 residues. The V and J ends lost 4 bases and 10 bases respectively, with 12 bases between them. The germline V gene has CDR1 SGHRS and CDR2 YFSETQ. This chain's CDR3 is CASSLRDHEQFF. The CDR3 region has the DNA TGCGCCAGCAGCCTCCGGGACCACGAGCAGTTCTTC.

The J gene is TRBJ2-7, the V gene TRBV13, with D possibly TRBD2 on 6 matching bases. CDR3 length equals 15 residues. Germline-derived CDR1 and CDR2 are PRHDT and FYEKMQ (reference sequence). V was shortened by 5 bases and J by 0 bases, with 14 bases between the two germline ends. The CDR3 nucleotides are TGTGCCAGCAGCGAGGGACTCCTGAGCTCCTACGAGCAGTACTTC. This sequence encodes CASSEGLLSSYEQYF.

This clonotype was observed many times. The chain uses TRBV3-1 and TRBJ2-3; D is unresolved. The CDR3 has 14 residues. Trimming cost V 1 base and J 4 bases, with 9 bases left between them. Looked up from germline, CDR1 is LGHDT and CDR2 is YNNKEL (reference sequence). For the CDR3, the DNA is TGTGCCAGCAGCCAAGTGATTAGTGCAGATACGCAGTATTTT. Protein: CASSQVISADTQYF.

This clonotype was observed many times. V gene TRBV24-1 combines with J gene TRBJ2-3; D not resolved. The CDR3 runs to 12 residues. Germline-derived CDR1 and CDR2 are KGHDR and SFDVKD. Trimming shortened V by 5 bases and J by 6 bases, and 8 bases separated the two germline ends. This chain's CDR3 is CATSGEMDTQYF. The CDR3 nucleotides read TGTGCCACCAGTGGGGAAATGGATACGCAGTATTTT.

This clonotype was observed at least ten times. The CDR3 bases are TGTGCCAGCAGTCCCGCGGGGGGGCCACTGGAGCAGTACGTC. It is translated as CASSPAGGPLEQYV. The chain carries TRBV28 and TRBJ2-7; 9 nucleotides line up with TRBD2. Germline assignment: CDR1 MDHEN and CDR2 SYDVKM. This CDR3 is 14 amino acids long. The J segment lost 7 bases and the V segment lost 5 bases, leaving 9 bases of the junction unmatched.

The rearrangement links TRBV6-1 to TRBJ2-1; 9 nucleotides match TRBD1. Trimming removed 6 bases from V and 5 bases from J; junction bases left unmatched: 5. This CDR3 comprises 14 residues. CDR1 is MNHNS, CDR2 SASEGT, per germline. The CDR3 coding sequence is TGTGCCAGCAGGAGGACAGGGGCCCACAATGAGCAGTTCTTC. Translated: CASRRTGAHNEQFF.

The sample holds a few counts of this clonotype. This chain uses TRBV2 with TRBJ2-2; no reliable D call. The CDR3 runs to 17 residues. Germline V gene lookup returns CDR1 SNHLY and CDR2 FYNNEI. The V and J ends lost 5 bases and 3 bases respectively, with 19 bases between them. CDR3 sequence: CASSLGWADIDTGELFF. CDR3 coding DNA: TGTGCCAGCAGTTTAGGCTGGGCAGATATCGACACCGGGGAGCTGTTTTTT.

V usage is TRBV9 and J usage is TRBJ2-2, with D unclear. This CDR3 region has 15 residues. The germline CDR1 and CDR2 sequences are SGDLS and YYNGEE. The V and J ends lost 0 bases and 5 bases respectively, with 11 bases between them. CDR3 sequence (DNA): TGTGCCAGCAGCGTAGGACACCGGGCTACCGGGGAGCTGTTTTTT. It translates to CASSVGHRATGELFF.

This clonotype was recorded at least ten times. This sequence joins TRBV7-8 and TRBJ1-5, with D possibly TRBD1 on 6 matching bases. Per the germline V gene, CDR1 is SGHVS and CDR2 is FQNEAQ. The V and J ends lost 2 bases and 8 bases respectively, with 19 bases between them. The CDR3 runs 16 residues. CDR3 sequence: CASSLKGGQGGKPQHF. DNA of the CDR3: TGTGCCAGCAGCTTAAAGGGGGGCCAGGGAGGGAAGCCCCAGCATTTT. Filled out from reference TRBV7-8 and TRBJ1-5, the complete variable domain reads GAGVSQSPRYKVAKRGQDVALRCDPISGHVSLFWYQQALGQGPEFLTYFQNEAQLDKSGLPSDRFFAERPEGSVSTLKIQRTQQEDSAVYLCASSLKGGQGGKPQHFGDGTRLSIL.

The chain couples TRBV2 to TRBJ1-2; D remains ambiguous. This CDR3 is built from 16 residues. The ends were cut back, 3 bases at V and 0 bases at J, with 14 bases in the middle. Germline V gene sequence: CDR1 SNHLY, CDR2 FYNNEI. CDR3 in amino acids: CASSEIGQIPNYGYTF. The CDR3 DNA follows: TGTGCCAGCAGTGAGATTGGCCAAATTCCTAACTATGGCTACACCTTC.

Details on this clonotype: Since a much larger clone is just one base distant, this may be a read error. The chain couples TRBV12-3 or TRBV12-4 to TRBJ2-3, with 8 bases identical to TRBD2. The CDR3 has 16 residues. The CDR3 DNA is TGTGCCAGCCGTTTAGCCTTGATAGCGGGAACAGATACGCAGTATTTT. It yields the protein CASRLALIAGTDTQYF.